Shown below are 29 T cell receptor beta chains from a single sample sequenced in a study of T cell changes during pregnancy in multiple sclerosis. Method: immunoSEQ multiplex PCR; TCRdb's copy keeps in-frame clones and lacks some. The table has about 77,000 clones, 85% to 95% seen once. The source was peripheral blood, collected after pregnancy. These receptors all stem from a female donor in good health, enrolled as a control in a pregnancy study.

The chain uses TRBV15 and TRBJ2-4; 7 bases align to TRBD2. CDR3 size: 15 residues. The V gene end was trimmed by 3 bases and the J gene end by 7 bases; junction bases not matched to a gene: 9. Germline V lookup: CDR1 LNHNV, CDR2 YYDKDF (reference sequence). The CDR3 reads CATSSGRLSGNIQYF. The CDR3 nucleotides read TGTGCCACCAGCAGTGGGCGACTTAGCGGGAACATTCAGTACTTC.

The V and J genes are TRBV5-1 and TRBJ2-1; no firm D call. CDR1 SGHRS and CDR2 YFSETQ come from the germline V gene. The CDR3 covers 12 residues. Trimming cost V 4 bases and J 5 bases, with 7 bases left between them. CDR3 sequence reads: CASSRLDNEQFF. The CDR3 coding sequence is TGCGCCAGCAGCCGTCTAGACAATGAGCAGTTCTTC.

The chain is built from TRBV4-1 and TRBJ1-2, with 10 bases aligning to TRBD1. The ends lost 3 bases at V and 3 bases at J; junction bases unmatched: 7. Per the germline V gene, CDR1 is MGHRA and CDR2 is YSYEKL. CDR3 length: 16 residues. CDR3 region: CASSQDGQGGHYGYTF. CDR3 sequence (DNA): TGCGCCAGCAGCCAGGATGGACAGGGGGGGCACTATGGCTACACCTTC.

The CDR3 DNA sequence: TGCAGCGCCGCGGAATTGACCGGAAACACCATATATTTT. This translates into CSAAELTGNTIYF. The chain has TRBV29-1 and TRBJ1-3; no reliable D call. This CDR3 is built from 13 residues. CDR1 is SQVTM and CDR2 is ANQGSEA in the germline V gene. Trimming removed 7 bases at V and 4 bases at J, with 14 bases between. Full variable domain (missing parts from reference TRBV29-1 and TRBJ1-3): SAVISQKPSRDICQRGTSLTIQCQVDSQVTMMFWYRQQPGQSLTLIATANQGSEATYESGFVIDKFPISRPNLTFSTLTVSNMSPEDSSIYLCSAAELTGNTIYFGEGSWLTVV.

This chain uses TRBV28 with TRBJ1-2, with a tentative D call TRBD1 (5 bases). The germline V gene encodes CDR1 MDHEN and CDR2 SYDVKM. Trimming removed 6 bases from V and 4 bases from J, with 15 bases in between. The CDR3 length is 14 residues. The CDR3 spells CASRSVDSLYGYTF. In nucleotides, the CDR3 is TGTGCCAGCAGGTCGGTAGACAGCCTCTATGGCTACACCTTC.

The V and J genes are TRBV18 and TRBJ1-5, with a tentative D call TRBD1 (5 bases). V dropped 4 bases and J dropped 3 bases, with 16 bases sitting between them. Germline V CDR1 and CDR2: KGHSH, LQKENI. The CDR3 spans 16 residues. The CDR3: CASSLRGGEVNQPQHF. For the CDR3, the DNA is TGTGCCAGCTCACTCCGCGGGGGGGAGGTCAATCAGCCCCAGCATTTT. The full variable domain, its missing parts supplied by reference TRBV18 and TRBJ1-5, is NAGVMQNPRHLVRRRGQEARLRCSPMKGHSHVYWYRQLPEEGLKFMVYLQKENIIDESGMPKERFSAEFPKEGPSILRIQQVVRGDSAAYFCASSLRGGEVNQPQHFGDGTRLSIL.

This chain links TRBV10-3 with TRBJ2-1; a possible D gene is TRBD2 (5 bases). This CDR3 region has 13 residues. The V and J ends lost 3 bases and 9 bases respectively, with 12 bases between them. Germline lookup yields CDR1 ENHRY and CDR2 SYGVKD. CDR3 sequence (DNA): TGTGCCATCAGTGACGCGACTACCCTTGAGCAGTTCTTC. Its translation: CAISDATTLEQFF.

This clone was picked up one time. This chain connects TRBV25-1 to TRBJ2-2, with D maybe TRBD2 (6 bases). Germline V gene sequence: CDR1 MGHDK, CDR2 SYGVNS. The CDR3 loop spans 14 amino acids. V lost 3 bases and J lost 13, with 18 bases in between. CDR3 protein: CASSEGLATPRLFF. CDR3 in DNA: TGTGCCAGCAGTGAGGGTCTAGCGACCCCCCGGCTGTTTTTT. Full variable domain (missing parts from reference TRBV25-1 and TRBJ2-2): EADIYQTPRYLVIGTGKKITLECSQTMGHDKMYWYQQDPGMELHLIHYSYGVNSTEKGDLSSESTVSRIRTEHFPLTLESARPSHTSQYLCASSEGLATPRLFFGEGSRLTVL.

The chain joins TRBV7-9 to TRBJ1-1; D is perhaps TRBD1 (6 bases). In germline, CDR1 is SEHNR, CDR2 FQNEAQ (reference sequence). The CDR3 consists of 14 residues. Trimming shortened V by 1 base and J by 1 base, and 7 bases separated the two germline ends. The CDR3 DNA reads as TGTGCCAGCAGCTTAGTGGACAGGAACACTGAAGCTTTCTTT. It encodes CASSLVDRNTEAFF. The full variable domain, with the rest looked up from reference TRBV7-9 and TRBJ1-1, is DTGVSQNPRHKITKRGQNVTFRCDPISEHNRLYWYRQTLGQGPEFLTYFQNEAQLEKSRLLSDRFSAERPKGSFSTLEIQRTEQGDSAMYLCASSLVDRNTEAFFGQGTRLTVV.

V gene TRBV5-4 combines with J gene TRBJ2-3; TRBD2 might be the D (7 bases). Germline-derived CDR1 and CDR2 are SGHNT and YYREEE (reference sequence). This CDR3 region has 15 residues. Trimming pared 4 bases from V and 5 bases from J, leaving 17 bases between. CDR3 bases: TGTGCCAGCAGCCGGAGGGGGGGCCCAGGAGATACGCAGTATTTT. This encodes CASSRRGGPGDTQYF.

The chain couples TRBV5-1 to TRBJ2-4, with D tentatively TRBD1 (5 bases). The CDR3 is made up of 13 amino acids. The V end was cut by 2 bases, the J end by 6 bases, with 9 bases between. Germline V CDR1 and CDR2: SGHRS, YFSETQ. The CDR3 nucleotides are TGCGCCAGCAGCTTAAACCAGGGAAACATTCAGTACTTC. This encodes CASSLNQGNIQYF.

The J gene is TRBJ1-1, the V gene TRBV18, with D maybe TRBD1 (5 bases). Germline V lookup: CDR1 KGHSH, CDR2 LQKENI. V was trimmed by 6 bases and J by 4 bases, leaving 15 bases between them. The CDR3 totals 14 residues. The CDR3, as DNA: TGTGCCAGCTCTGATATAAGGGGATCCACTGAAGCTTTCTTT. This translates into CASSDIRGSTEAFF. The whole variable domain, filled in from reference TRBV18 and TRBJ1-1, reads NAGVMQNPRHLVRRRGQEARLRCSPMKGHSHVYWYRQLPEEGLKFMVYLQKENIIDESGMPKERFSAEFPKEGPSILRIQQVVRGDSAAYFCASSDIRGSTEAFFGQGTRLTVV.

By share of the sample, this clone is medium-sized. Other DNA sequences within the sample encode an identical CDR3. The chain links TRBV7-9 to TRBJ2-2, with TRBD2 matching over 8 bases. Germline trimming cut 1 base from V and 4 bases from J; bases unmatched to any gene: 5. Germline-derived CDR1 and CDR2 are SEHNR and FQNEAQ (reference sequence). The length of the CDR3 is 16 residues. The CDR3 loop is CASSLGAGERTGELFF. The CDR3 region has the DNA TGTGCCAGCAGCTTAGGAGCGGGGGAGCGCACCGGGGAGCTGTTTTTT.

The gene calls are TRBV7-9 and TRBJ2-1; D possibly corresponds to TRBD2 (5 bases). V gave up 1 base and J gave up 10 bases, with 20 bases separating them. CDR1 is SEHNR, CDR2 FQNEAQ, per germline (reference sequence). CDR3 length: 16 residues. CDR3 region: CASSLVELLTSEEQFF. CDR3 nucleotide sequence: TGTGCCAGCAGCTTAGTGGAACTTCTCACTAGTGAGGAGCAGTTCTTC.

V is TRBV28 and J is TRBJ2-5; TRBD2 matches 14 bases. CDR1 MDHEN and CDR2 SYDVKM come from the germline V gene. J lost 5 bases, V lost 10 bases, and 12 bases had no gene match. This CDR3 spans 16 amino acids. This CDR3 is CATLQSRLAGGETQYF. The CDR3 coding sequence is TGTGCCACCCTTCAAAGTAGACTAGCGGGAGGGGAGACCCAGTACTTC.

This chain connects TRBV5-1 to TRBJ2-2; 7 bases line up with TRBD1. Germline V gene data show CDR1 as SGHRS and CDR2 as YFSETQ. V gave up 4 bases and J gave up 0 bases; unmatched junction bases: 3. The CDR3 extends over 15 amino acids. CDR3 coding DNA: TGCGCCAGCAGCGTTGACAGGGCGAACACCGGGGAGCTGTTTTTT. Translation gives CASSVDRANTGELFF.

V usage is TRBV19 and J usage is TRBJ2-7, with D possibly TRBD1 on 6 matching bases. Per germline, CDR1 LNHDA and CDR2 SQIVND (reference sequence). This CDR3 contains 15 residues. Trimming removed 5 bases from V and 3 bases from J, with 17 bases in between. The CDR3 protein is CASSPSGEQNYEQYF. In DNA, the CDR3 is TGTGCCAGTAGTCCTTCAGGGGAGCAGAACTACGAGCAGTACTTC.

The chain uses TRBV2 and TRBJ1-1, with D maybe TRBD1 (6 bases). The CDR3 loop spans 13 amino acids. CDR1 and CDR2 (germline): SNHLY, FYNNEI. V lost 6 bases and J 4 bases, leaving 12 bases between the germline ends. CDR3 coding DNA: TGTGCCAGCAGCTGGGGGGGCGGCACTGAAGCTTTCTTT. Protein: CASSWGGGTEAFF.

In DNA, the CDR3 is TGTGCCATCAGTGACAAGCCCAGAGAGGGCGAGCAGTACTTC. Encoded protein: CAISDKPREGEQYF. The chain joins TRBV10-3 to TRBJ2-7; tentative D call: TRBD2 (5 bases). Trimming took 3 bases from V and 6 from J, leaving 15 bases between them. CDR3 size: 14 residues. From germline, CDR1 is ENHRY and CDR2 SYGVKD.

This chain joins TRBV11-1 and TRBJ1-1, with a possible D match to TRBD1 (6 bases). The germline V gene has CDR1 SGHAT and CDR2 FQDESV (reference sequence). This CDR3 has 13 residues. V lost 3 bases, J lost 10 bases, and 15 bases lay in between. The CDR3: CASSLAGAVGAFF. The CDR3 coding sequence is TGTGCCAGCAGCTTGGCGGGGGCGGTAGGAGCTTTCTTT.

The chain is built from TRBV7-8 and TRBJ2-5; 8 nucleotides agree with TRBD2. The V and J ends lost 3 bases and 4 bases, in that order; junction bases with no gene match: 7. Germline assignment: CDR1 SGHVS and CDR2 FQNEAQ. The CDR3 is made up of 15 amino acids. The CDR3: CASSLDGRGAETQYF. DNA for the CDR3: TGTGCCAGCAGCTTGGATGGGCGGGGGGCAGAGACCCAGTACTTC.

Comment on this clone: The sample has other DNA sequences that encode this CDR3 too. The rearrangement links TRBV12-5 to TRBJ2-1, with 7 bases matching TRBD1. The CDR3 is made up of 15 amino acids. Trimming at V came to 1 base and at J to 1 base, leaving 1 base not matched to a gene. Germline V gene sequence: CDR1 LGHNT, CDR2 FRNRAP. CDR3 coding DNA: TGTGCTAGTGGTTTGGGACAGGGTTCCTACAATGAGCAGTTCTTC. Translated: CASGLGQGSYNEQFF.

V is TRBV5-8 and J is TRBJ2-3; 7 bases map to TRBD2. The CDR3 has 13 amino acids. Trimming removed 3 bases from V and 6 bases from J; junction bases left unmatched: 4. In germline, CDR1 is SGHTS, CDR2 YDEGEE. The chain's CDR3 is CASSWAGVDTQYF. The DNA for the CDR3 is TGTGCCAGCAGCTGGGCGGGAGTGGATACGCAGTATTTT.

This clone appeared once. This chain connects TRBV27 to TRBJ1-2; no clear D. CDR1 MNHEY and CDR2 SMNVEV come from the germline V gene (reference sequence). CDR3 size: 14 residues. V was shortened by 5 bases and J by 5 bases, with 15 bases between the two germline ends. This CDR3 is CASSPSTYLYGYTF. CDR3 DNA: TGTGCCAGCAGTCCATCTACGTATCTGTATGGCTACACCTTC.

Turning to this clone: At one end, the junction sequence differs from germline, possibly due to a read error. This rearrangement joins TRBV30 to TRBJ2-7, with D perhaps TRBD2 (6 bases). The CDR3 runs to 11 residues. Per the germline V gene, CDR1 is GTSNPN and CDR2 is SVGIG (reference sequence). The DNA for the CDR3 is TGTGCCTGGAGTGCGCGGGACTCCCTCAACTTC. This gives the protein CAWSARDSLNF. The whole variable domain, filled in from reference TRBV30 and TRBJ2-7, reads SQTIHQWPATLVQPVGSPLSLECTVEGTSNPNLYWYRQAAGRGLQLLFYSVGIGQISSEVPQNLSASRPQDRQFILSSKKLLLSDSGFYLCAWSARDSLNFGPGTRLTVT.

This clone was picked up one time. The CDR3 DNA reads TGTGCCAGCAGCTCACAGGGGTCCTACGAGCAGTACTTC. Amino acids: CASSSQGSYEQYF. The V call is TRBV7-9, the J call TRBJ2-7, with 7 positions matching TRBD1. V gave up 4 bases and J gave up 1 base; unmatched junction bases: 1. This CDR3 contains 13 residues. CDR1 and CDR2 (germline): SEHNR, FQNEAQ (reference sequence).

This clone occurred once. The chain joins TRBV14 to TRBJ2-5; tentatively, D is TRBD1 (6 bases). Germline CDR1 SGHDN, CDR2 FVKESK. This CDR3 spans 14 amino acids. With 1 base removed from V and 7 bases from J, the gap between germline ends came to 13 bases. In DNA, the CDR3 is TGTGCCAGCAGCCAAGTCAGGGGTGGCGGGACCCAGTACTTC. Amino acids: CASSQVRGGGTQYF.

This clone came up once. The gene calls are TRBV19 and TRBJ2-3; TRBD1 matches at 9 bases. The germline V gene encodes CDR1 LNHDA and CDR2 SQIVND (reference sequence). CDR3 length equals 16 residues. The V gene end was trimmed by 5 bases and the J gene end by 1 base; junction bases not matched to a gene: 7. The CDR3 sequence: CASSEQGALGTDTQYF. The CDR3 DNA reads TGTGCCAGTAGTGAACAGGGGGCGCTTGGCACAGATACGCAGTATTTT.

The chain employs TRBV7-9 and TRBJ2-1, with 10 bases lining up with TRBD2. Per the germline V gene, CDR1 is SEHNR and CDR2 is FQNEAQ (reference sequence). J gave up 9 bases and V 4 bases, and 6 bases lay outside the gene matches. This CDR3 comprises 14 residues. The CDR3, as DNA: TGTGCCAGCAGCTCGAGCGGGAGGGGCGGTGAGCAGTTCTTC. It yields the protein CASSSSGRGGEQFF.